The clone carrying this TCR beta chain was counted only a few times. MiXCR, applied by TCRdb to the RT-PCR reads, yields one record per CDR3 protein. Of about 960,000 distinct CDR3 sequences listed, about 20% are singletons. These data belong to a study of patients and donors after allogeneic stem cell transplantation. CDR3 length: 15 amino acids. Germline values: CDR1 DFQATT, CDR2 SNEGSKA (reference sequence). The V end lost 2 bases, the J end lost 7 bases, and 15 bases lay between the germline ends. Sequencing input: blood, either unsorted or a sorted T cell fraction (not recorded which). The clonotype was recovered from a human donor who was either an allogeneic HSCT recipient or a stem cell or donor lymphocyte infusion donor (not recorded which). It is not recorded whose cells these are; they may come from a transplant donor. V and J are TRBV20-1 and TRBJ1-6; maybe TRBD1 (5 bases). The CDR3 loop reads CSARSTQGWNSPLHF. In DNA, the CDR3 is TGCAGTGCTAGATCCACGCAGGGTTGGAATTCACCCCTCCACTTT.